This T cell receptor beta chain stems from a study of cytomegalovirus exposure and HLA in healthy donors. Points on this clone: Its antigen is unknown.

V lost 3 bases, J lost 1 base, and 12 bases stayed unmatched. This CDR3 spans 17 amino acids. Germline CDR1 reads SGHTA; CDR2 reads FQGTGA. Study-level results: A later analysis reported that several of the most significant clusters appeared to be linked to common viral pathogens, among them Epstein-Barr virus.

PCR involved 60 Vbeta and 13 Jbeta primers. Clones were read by immunoSEQ multiplex PCR, and TCRdb kept only the in-frame ones, dropping some. Here the sample spans 150,000 to 200,000 clones, 65% to 85% being singletons. Sequencing was done on a sample of PBMCs. This TCR came from a boy between 2 and 10 years old in good health and CMV-seronegative. This sequence joins TRBV7-3 and TRBJ2-7, with 7 bases fitting TRBD1. The CDR3 DNA sequence: TGTGCCAGCAGCTTCAACCGACAGGGTCGGTCGTCCTACGAGCAGTACTTC. This gives the protein CASSFNRQGRSSYEQYF.